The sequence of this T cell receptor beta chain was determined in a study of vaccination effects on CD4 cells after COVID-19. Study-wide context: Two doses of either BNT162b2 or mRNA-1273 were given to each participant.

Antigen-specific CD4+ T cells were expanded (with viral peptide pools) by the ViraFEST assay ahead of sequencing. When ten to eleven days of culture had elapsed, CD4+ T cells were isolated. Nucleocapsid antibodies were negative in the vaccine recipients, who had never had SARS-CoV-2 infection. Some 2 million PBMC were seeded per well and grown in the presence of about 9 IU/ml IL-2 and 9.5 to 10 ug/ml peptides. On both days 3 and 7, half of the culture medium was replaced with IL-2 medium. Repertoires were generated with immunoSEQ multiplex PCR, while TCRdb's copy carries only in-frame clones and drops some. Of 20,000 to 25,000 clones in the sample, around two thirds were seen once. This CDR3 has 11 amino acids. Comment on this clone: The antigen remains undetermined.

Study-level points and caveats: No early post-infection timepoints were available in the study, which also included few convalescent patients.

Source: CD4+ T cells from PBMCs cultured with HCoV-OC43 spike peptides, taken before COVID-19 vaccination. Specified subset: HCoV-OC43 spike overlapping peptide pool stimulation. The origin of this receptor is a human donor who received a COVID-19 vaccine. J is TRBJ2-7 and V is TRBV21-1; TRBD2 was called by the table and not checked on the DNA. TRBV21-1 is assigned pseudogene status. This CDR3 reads CASSTYLEQYF. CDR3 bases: TGTGCCAGCAGCACATACTTAGAGCAGTACTTC.